This T cell receptor (beta chain) stems from a study of blood T cell repertoires in COVID-19 (dated by TCRdb to the early 2020s). With respect to the entire study: The collaborator samples originated in the United States, Italy and Spain and spanned the acute and convalescent phases of COVID-19. HLA class I and class II types, where available, came from metadata supplied by the sample provider rather than from assay-based typing. The material from the prospective study consisted of cDNA or gDNA derived from T cells, B-cell-depleted T cells, or PBMCs. The dataset comprised deeply sampled blood TCRbeta repertoires from subjects exposed to, actively infected with, or recovered from COVID-19. Samples came from the ongoing ImmuneRACE study (first 160 participants) plus 1,254 subjects from 6 global collaborators. The repertoires were released in a freely available public database intended as a resource for research on the immune response to SARS-CoV-2. Sample metadata almost always included a de-identified subject ID, COVID-19 status, age in years and sex. The study at large found these results: The amount of clinical and demographic metadata varied by source and participant and was provided uncurated.

The immunoSEQ Assay, a bias-controlled multiplex PCR, was used to amplify TCRbeta CDR3 regions from genomic DNA. In the paper's pipeline: Within the assay, amplification of reference gene primers was used to estimate how many nucleated cells each sample contained. To quantify the absolute abundance of each unique TCRbeta CDR3 rearrangement, sequence reads were collapsed and filtered. For each sample, productive Simpson clonality was calculated as the square root of Simpson's diversity index across productive rearrangements. TCRdb re-hosts the immuneACCESS table, in-frame sequences only. Its copies lack some clones; in the studies checked, an unresolved V gene accounts for under half of them, and the cause for the rest is not known. V and J calls and clone size are copied from that table; D and trimming were computed from the DNA. The sample table records a few hundred thousand clones; 80% to 90% of these occur just once. 1.3% of the sample is taken by the ten largest.

On this clone itself: Its antigen target is currently unknown. Base qualities are not at hand, and no much larger clone is one base apart.

In the prospective study, participants were roughly 18 to 100 years old, resided in approximately 25 geographic areas of the United States, and were enrolled through a virtual design. Cohort assignment in the prospective study relied on participant-reported clinical history from a screening survey and a study questionnaire. For ImmuneRACE Cohort 3, a participant was defined as recovered based on two consecutive negative NP/OP PCR tests, clearance by a healthcare professional, or resolution of symptoms. In the prospective study, mobile phlebotomists collected whole blood, serum and a nasopharyngeal or oropharyngeal swab from each participant. Prospective study participants could optionally give additional blood draws and questionnaires over an approximately two-month period. Prospective study blood samples were shipped either frozen or at room temperature before DNA extraction. Sequenced sample: PBMCs or T cells enriched from blood (not recorded which). The source is a man aged 25 to 40 who had recovered from COVID-19.

The bases are TGTGCCAGCAGTGAAGCGCCAGGGTTGGGCTACACCTTC. The encoded protein is CASSEAPGLGYTF. The V and J genes are TRBV2 and TRBJ1-2; the D region possibly corresponds to TRBD1 (5 bases align). Based on the germline V gene, the CDR1 and CDR2 sequences are SNHLY and FYNNEI. Measured from the cysteine to the phenylalanine, the CDR3 is 13 residues long. This entry keeps only the CDR3 DNA: 39 bases, framed from base 1. V is shortened by 0 bases, J by 8 bases, and the region joining them spans 10 bases.